This entry features one T cell receptor beta chain sequence. Its antigen is undetermined. The data belong to a study of cytomegalovirus exposure and HLA in healthy donors. Whole-study results and caveats: When a later analysis compared HLA-associated TCR beta chains with equally common others, the HLA-associated chains turned out to be more clonally expanded and to have lower generation probabilities.

V gave up 5 bases and J gave up 5 bases, with 15 bases separating them. Germline CDR1 LNHNV, CDR2 YYDKDF (reference sequence). The CDR3 extends over 14 amino acids. 60 Vbeta and 13 Jbeta primers were used in PCR. The data were produced by immunoSEQ multiplex PCR, yet TCRdb's version contains in-frame clones alone and is incomplete. The sample holds about 94,000 clones, 79% seen once. This clonotype originated in a woman between 40 and 55 years old in good health and CMV-seronegative. Material for sequencing was PBMCs. This rearrangement joins TRBV15 to TRBJ2-5, with D perhaps matching TRBD1 (5 bases). The CDR3 spells CATSGRQSRETQYF. In DNA, the CDR3 is TGTGCCACCAGCGGGCGACAGAGTAGGGAGACCCAGTACTTC.